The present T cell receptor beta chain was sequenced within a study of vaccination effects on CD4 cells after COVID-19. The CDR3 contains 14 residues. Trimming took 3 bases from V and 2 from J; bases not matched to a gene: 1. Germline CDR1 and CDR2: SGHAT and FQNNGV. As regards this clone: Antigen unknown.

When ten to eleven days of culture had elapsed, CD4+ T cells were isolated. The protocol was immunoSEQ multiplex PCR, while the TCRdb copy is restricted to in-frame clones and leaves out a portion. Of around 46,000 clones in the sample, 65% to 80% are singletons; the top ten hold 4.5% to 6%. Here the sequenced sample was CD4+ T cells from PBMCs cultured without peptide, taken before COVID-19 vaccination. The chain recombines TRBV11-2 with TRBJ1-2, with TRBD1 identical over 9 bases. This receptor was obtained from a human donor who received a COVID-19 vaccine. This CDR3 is CASSFGTGNYGYTF. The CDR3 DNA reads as TGTGCCAGCAGCTTTGGGACAGGGAACTATGGCTACACCTTC.